This TCR beta chain was captured in a study of blood T cells in healthy people across ages. Alongside a J-beta primer mix, a sample-barcoded 5' primer served in a second PCR lasting about 7 to 11 cycles. The study obtained at least 2.5 million CDR3-containing paired-end reads from every sample. TCRdb reprocessed the 5' RACE reads via MiXCR and lists one record per CDR3 protein. The sample records about 1.8 million distinct CDR3 sequences, around half being singletons. The length of the CDR3 is 15 residues. Trimming removed 5 bases at V and 4 bases at J, with 17 bases between. Whole-study findings and limits: Naive and antigen-experienced cells were not separated, limiting conclusive comparison. CMV status of donors was not determined, possibly confounding expanded clonotype changes. Per-million-T-cell TCR beta diversity fell roughly linearly with age.

In regard to this clonotype: Antigen unknown.

The sample consisted of blood. The chain is built from TRBV12-3 or TRBV12-4 and TRBJ2-5; TRBD2 might be the D (5 bases). The receptor comes from a woman between 35 and 50 years old in good health. The CDR3 region is CASSPPAGRGETQYF. CDR3 nucleotide sequence: TGTGCCAGCAGTCCCCCTGCGGGTCGGGGAGAGACCCAGTACTTC.